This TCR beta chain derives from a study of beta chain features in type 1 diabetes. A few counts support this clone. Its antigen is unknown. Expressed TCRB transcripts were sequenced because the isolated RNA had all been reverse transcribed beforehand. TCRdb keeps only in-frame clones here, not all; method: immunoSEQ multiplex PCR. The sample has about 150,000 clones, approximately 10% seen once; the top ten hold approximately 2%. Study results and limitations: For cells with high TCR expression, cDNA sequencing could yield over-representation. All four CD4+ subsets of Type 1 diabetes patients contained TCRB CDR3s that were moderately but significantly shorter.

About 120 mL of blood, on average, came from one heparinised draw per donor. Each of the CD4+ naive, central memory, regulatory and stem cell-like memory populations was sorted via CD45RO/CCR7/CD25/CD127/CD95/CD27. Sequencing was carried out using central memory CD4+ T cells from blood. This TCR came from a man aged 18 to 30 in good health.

CDR3 in DNA: TGTGCCAGCTCACCACGGTTGGTAAGGGGACGGACTGGAGCGGAGCAGTTCTTC. Translation: CASSPRLVRGRTGAEQFF. The gene calls are TRBV18 and TRBJ2-1; D could derive from TRBD1 or TRBD2 (5 bases each). This CDR3 is 18 amino acids long. V shed 1 base and J shed 10 bases, with 26 bases lying between them. Per the germline V gene, CDR1 is KGHSH and CDR2 is LQKENI.